These 3 T cell receptor beta chains were sequenced from one sample in a study of OX40 agonist ivuxolimab in advanced cancers. This table comes from immunoSEQ multiplex PCR, and its TCRdb copy is limited to in-frame clones, with some not included. The sample records over 55,000 clones, around 80% being singletons. The sequenced sample was CD4+ or CD8+ T cells sorted from blood, obtained in a trial of the OX40 agonist ivuxolimab. The receptors were gathered from an adult with an advanced solid tumor such as melanoma, head and neck, liver or kidney cancer.

This clone was observed a single time. V and J are TRBV5-5 and TRBJ2-7; 9 bases map to TRBD1. Germline V gene lookup returns CDR1 SGHKS and CDR2 YYEKEE (reference sequence). This CDR3 is built from 17 residues. The J segment lost 4 bases and the V segment lost 1 base, leaving 12 bases of the junction unmatched. CDR3 residues: CASSLSAGTGIKYEQYF. The CDR3 DNA sequence: TGTGCCAGCAGCTTGTCTGCCGGGACAGGGATCAAGTACGAGCAGTACTTC.

The V and J genes are TRBV6-1 and TRBJ2-7, with D tentatively TRBD2 (5 bases). V was pared by 9 bases and J by 6 bases, with 24 bases between. The length of the CDR3 is 15 residues. The germline gives CDR1 MNHNS, CDR2 SASEGT. CDR3 protein: CARDLPSRGIGEQYF. The CDR3 DNA is TGTGCCAGAGACCTCCCTAGCAGAGGTATCGGCGAGCAGTACTTC.

The chain carries TRBV7-2 and TRBJ2-3, with 11 bases matching TRBD2. CDR3 length: 15 amino acids. Unmatched junction bases numbered 5, after V lost 6 bases and J lost 3 bases. Germline V gene sequence: CDR1 SGHTA, CDR2 FQGNSA. The CDR3 spells CASRPGLAVTDTQYF. In DNA form, the CDR3 reads TGTGCCAGCAGGCCGGGACTAGCGGTTACAGATACGCAGTATTTT. The full variable domain, in which reference TRBV7-2 and TRBJ2-3 provide the parts outside the CDR3, is GAGVSQSPSNKVTEKGKDVELRCDPISGHTALYWYRQSLGQGLEFLIYFQGNSAPDKSGLPSDRFSAERTGGSVSTLTIQRTQQEDSAVYLCASRPGLAVTDTQYFGPGTRLTVL.